This record concerns one T cell receptor beta chain sequence. The assay was immunoSEQ multiplex PCR, and TCRdb's table has in-frame clones only and misses some. The table has 200,000 to 250,000 clones, approximately 85% seen once. J lost 5 bases, V lost 3 bases, and 6 bases had no gene match. The CDR3 has 15 residues. Germline V lookup: CDR1 LNHDA, CDR2 SQIVND (reference sequence). This record belongs to a study of blood T cell repertoires in COVID-19. On the study more broadly: The origin of the acute and convalescent COVID-19 samples was the United States, Italy and Spain.

This TCR derives from a woman aged 65 to 85 with COVID-19, enrolled during active disease. Sequencing input: peripheral blood. The chain recombines TRBV19 with TRBJ1-1, with 10 bases fitting TRBD1. Written as DNA, the CDR3 is TGTGCCAGTAGTATGCAGACAGGGGGCAGGACTGAAGCTTTCTTT. Translated: CASSMQTGGRTEAFF.